Reported below is one T cell receptor (beta chain). V lost 2 bases and J lost 4; bases outside the gene matches: 4. The CDR3 consists of 15 residues. Germline lookup yields CDR1 SNHLY and CDR2 FYNNEI. CD45RO-negative cells were positively selected for CCR7, leaving out terminally differentiated effector memory CD45RA+ cells. These data belong to a study of shared clonotypes between healthy human individuals. Running of the assay took place at deep level. The data were produced by immunoSEQ multiplex PCR, yet TCRdb's version contains in-frame clones alone and is incomplete. The sample contains about 2,200,000 clones, 85% to 95% of which appear only once.

This chain connects TRBV2 to TRBJ1-4; TRBD1 aligns across 7 bases. Sequences were obtained from naive CD8+ T cells from PBMCs. This receptor was obtained from a man aged 18 to 30 in good health. Some clones in this sample may be carry-over from other donors' samples. The DNA of the CDR3 is TGTGCCAGCAGTGAATCGGGACAGAATAATGAAAAACTGTTTTTT. Protein product: CASSESGQNNEKLFF.